The T cell receptor (beta chain) under discussion was sequenced for a study of cytomegalovirus exposure and HLA in healthy donors. Study-wide context: Within an early data release were 65 million to 90 million unique TCRs drawn from HLA-typed donors. The study, taken as a whole, reports: Analyzed later, most CMV-associated TCR beta chains appeared HLA-restricted. Judged likely to be a sequencing artifact was a cluster of highly shared sequence variants.

Use of 60 Vbeta and 13 Jbeta primers characterized the PCR. How the authors handled the data: An analysis performed later counted 60 million to 90 million unique TCR beta chains (approximately 10 million of them shared). The table came from immunoSEQ multiplex PCR; TCRdb's copy has only in-frame clones and leaves some out. V and J calls and clone size are as listed in that table; D and trimming were resolved from the DNA. The sample data list more than 45,000 clones. Concerning this clone: Its antigen is not identified.

Germline lookup yields CDR1 MNHEY and CDR2 SVGAGI. The CDR3 runs to 14 residues. With 5 bases clipped from V and 13 bases from J, the junction kept 10 bases outside the gene matches. The chain has TRBV6-5 and TRBJ1-6, with 8 bases matching TRBD1. The TCR originated in a woman in her 30s in good health and CMV-seropositive. Sequencing was performed on PBMCs. This CDR3 reads CASSPPGTGNPLHF. The CDR3 bases are TGTGCCAGCAGTCCCCCCGGGACAGGAAACCCCCTCCACTTT.